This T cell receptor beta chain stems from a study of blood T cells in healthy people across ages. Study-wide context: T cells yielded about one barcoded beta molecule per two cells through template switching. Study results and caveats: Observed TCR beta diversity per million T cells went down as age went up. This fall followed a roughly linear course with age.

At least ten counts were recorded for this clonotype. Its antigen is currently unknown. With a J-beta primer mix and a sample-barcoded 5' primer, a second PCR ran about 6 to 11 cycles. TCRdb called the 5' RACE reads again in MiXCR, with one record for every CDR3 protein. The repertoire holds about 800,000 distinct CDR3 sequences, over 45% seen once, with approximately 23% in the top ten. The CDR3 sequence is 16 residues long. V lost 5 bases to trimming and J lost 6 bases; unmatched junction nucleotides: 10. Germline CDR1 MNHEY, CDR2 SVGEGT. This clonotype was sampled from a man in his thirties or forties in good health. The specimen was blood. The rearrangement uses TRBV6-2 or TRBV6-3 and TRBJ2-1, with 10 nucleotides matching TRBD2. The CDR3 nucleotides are TGTGCCAGCAGTCCCGACCTAGCGGGAGCTGGCAATGAGCAGTTCTTC. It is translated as CASSPDLAGAGNEQFF.